This TCR beta chain was captured in a study of PD-1 and CTLA-4 blockade in melanoma. This CDR3 has 14 residues. Germline values: CDR1 SGHKS, CDR2 YYEKEE (reference sequence). V lost 5 bases to trimming and J lost 8 bases, with 19 bases between them. Clones were read by immunoSEQ multiplex PCR, and TCRdb kept only the in-frame ones, dropping some. The sample yields tens of thousands of clones, about 87% seen once. This clonotype was sampled from a human donor with melanoma. This material consisted of CD8+ T cells from peripheral blood, taken from a patient given anti-PD-1 treatment. The V and J genes are TRBV5-5 and TRBJ1-2; perhaps TRBD1 as D (5 bases). In nucleotides, the CDR3 is TGTGCCAGCAGTCTCGGACAAGGGGCCGGAGGCTACACCTTC. Translating gives CASSLGQGAGGYTF.